This passage covers 21 T cell receptor beta chains from one sample sequenced in a study of response to subunit inactivated influenza vaccine. TCRdb redid the calling of the RT-PCR reads with MiXCR, one entry per CDR3 protein. The sample carries around 520,000 distinct CDR3 sequences, roughly 27% recorded once. Material: CD4+ T cells sorted from PBMCs, obtained 5 days after vaccination. The receptor source for this set is a man aged 50 to 59 who received an inactivated influenza vaccine.

The CDR3: CSARDAASGYEQYF. The CDR3 DNA is TGCAGTGCTAGAGATGCGGCTAGCGGGTACGAGCAGTACTTC. This chain links TRBV20-1 with TRBJ2-7; TRBD2 matches 8 bases. In germline, CDR1 is DFQATT, CDR2 SNEGSKA (reference sequence). The CDR3 is 14 residues long. With 0 bases clipped from V and 4 bases from J, the junction kept 5 bases outside the gene matches.

This clonotype was detected a few times. The chain is built from TRBV6-1 and TRBJ2-7; a weak D match, TRBD2 (5 bases). The CDR3 has 13 residues. In germline, CDR1 is MNHNS, CDR2 SASEGT. V was shortened by 8 bases and J by 3 bases, with 14 bases between the two germline ends. CDR3 sequence reads: CASSRTRGYEQYF. CDR3 in DNA: TGTGCCAGCTCCCGTACTAGAGGCTACGAGCAGTACTTC.

Relative to its sample, this clonotype is medium-sized. This chain links TRBV29-1 with TRBJ1-1; 8 positions agree with TRBD1. This CDR3 contains 13 residues. With V trimmed by 6 bases and J by 1 base, 4 bases remained unmatched. In germline, CDR1 is SQVTM, CDR2 ANQGSEA. CDR3 loop: CSVGQGRNTEAFF. In nucleotides, the CDR3 is TGCAGCGTCGGACAGGGCCGGAACACTGAAGCTTTCTTT. The complete variable domain, with remaining parts taken from reference TRBV29-1 and TRBJ1-1, reads SAVISQKPSRDICQRGTSLTIQCQVDSQVTMMFWYRQQPGQSLTLIATANQGSEATYESGFVIDKFPISRPNLTFSTLTVSNMSPEDSSIYLCSVGQGRNTEAFFGQGTRLTVV.

This chain joins TRBV7-2 and TRBJ2-7; possibly TRBD1 for D (6 bases). The V end lost 6 bases, the J end lost 0 bases, and 12 bases lay between the germline ends. Germline V CDR1 and CDR2: SGHTA, FQGNSA. The CDR3 extends over 14 amino acids. In DNA form, the CDR3 reads TGTGCCAGCAGGACAGGTACCAGCTCCTACGAGCAGTACTTC. Protein: CASRTGTSSYEQYF.

V gene TRBV2 combines with J gene TRBJ1-6; 11 positions match TRBD1. Germline CDR1 reads SNHLY; CDR2 reads FYNNEI. Trimming cost V 6 bases and J 10 bases; bases outside gene matches: 2. This CDR3 region has 13 residues. The CDR3 bases are TGTGCCAGCAGCAGGACAGGGGGCTCACCCCTCCACTTT. Translated, it gives CASSRTGGSPLHF.

The gene calls are TRBV4-3 and TRBJ2-7; 8 nucleotides match TRBD2. CDR3 length equals 15 residues. V dropped 0 bases and J dropped 3; count of bases not matched to a gene: 4. CDR1 and CDR2 (germline): LGHNA, YSLEER. CDR3 coding DNA: TGCGCCAGCAGCCAAGATTTGCGGGAGGTCTACGAGCAGTACTTC. Translating it yields CASSQDLREVYEQYF.

This clonotype came up a few times. CDR3 sequence: CASSFIAGAQETQYF. The CDR3, as DNA: TGTGCCAGCAGCTTTATAGCGGGGGCTCAAGAGACCCAGTACTTC. V usage is TRBV7-2 and J usage is TRBJ2-5, with TRBD2 matching 9 bases. Germline loops: CDR1 SGHTA, CDR2 FQGNSA. V lost 3 bases, J lost 2 bases, and 4 bases stayed unmatched. This CDR3 spans 15 amino acids. Together with reference TRBV7-2 and TRBJ2-5, the CDR3 gives the full variable domain: GAGVSQSPSNKVTEKGKDVELRCDPISGHTALYWYRQSLGQGLEFLIYFQGNSAPDKSGLPSDRFSAERTGGSVSTLTIQRTQQEDSAVYLCASSFIAGAQETQYFGPGTRLLVL.

This clonotype showed up many times. The chain couples TRBV6-2 or TRBV6-3 to TRBJ2-3; D not resolved. Germline CDR1 and CDR2: MNHEY and SVGEGT. Deletions cut 10 bases from V and 1 base from J, with 9 bases between. CDR3 length: 12 residues. The CDR3 loop is CATSPRTDTQYF. The DNA for the CDR3 is TGTGCCACTTCCCCCCGCACAGATACGCAGTATTTT.

V is TRBV6-6 and J is TRBJ2-1; D gene uncertain. V gave up 7 bases and J gave up 10 bases, with 14 bases separating them. The germline CDR1 and CDR2 sequences are MNHNY and SVGAGI (reference sequence). The CDR3 sequence is 12 residues long. The CDR3 DNA is TGTGCCAGCAAGCCCCTTACGGGCGAGCAGTTCTTC. This codes for CASKPLTGEQFF.

This clonotype has a handful of counts. The V gene is TRBV5-1, the J gene TRBJ2-7; 7 bases match TRBD2. Germline V CDR1 and CDR2: SGHRS, YFSETQ. CDR3 length: 15 residues. The V gene end was trimmed by 0 bases and the J gene end by 3 bases; junction bases not matched to a gene: 6. The chain's CDR3 is CASSLGAGDGYEQYF. The CDR3 DNA sequence: TGCGCCAGCAGCTTGGGGGCGGGGGATGGCTACGAGCAGTACTTC.

This clonotype was counted only a few times. The genes are TRBV12-3 or TRBV12-4 and TRBJ1-2; possibly TRBD1 for D (5 bases). The length of the CDR3 is 14 residues. Trimming took off 5 bases at V and 1 base at J, with 11 bases between the two ends. The CDR3, as DNA: TGTGCCAGCAGTCCGACGACAGTTAACTATGGCTACACCTTC. Protein product: CASSPTTVNYGYTF.

This rearrangement joins TRBV6-1 to TRBJ1-2; D remains ambiguous. Germline values: CDR1 MNHNS, CDR2 SASEGT. V was shortened by 3 bases and J by 4 bases, with 12 bases between the two germline ends. The CDR3 is 14 residues long. The DNA for the CDR3 is TGTGCCAGCAGTGATCGGGGAAGAGTCTATGGCTACACCTTC. This encodes CASSDRGRVYGYTF.

This clonotype has more than one count but fewer than ten. The chain carries TRBV5-1 and TRBJ2-7; D gene uncertain. V was clipped by 3 bases and J by 3 bases, with 10 bases between them. There are 13 residues in the CDR3. Germline assignment: CDR1 SGHRS and CDR2 YFSETQ. The CDR3 here is CASSSYSGYEQYF. The DNA for the CDR3 is TGCGCCAGCAGCTCTTACTCGGGCTACGAGCAGTACTTC.

With respect to this clonotype: This may be a read error: a much more frequent sequence differs by one nucleotide. The chain carries TRBV9 and TRBJ1-2; D ambiguous. The CDR3 has 13 residues. The germline V gene encodes CDR1 SGDLS and CDR2 YYNGEE. The ends were cut back, 0 bases at V and 2 bases at J, with 5 bases in the middle. The DNA for the CDR3 is TGTGCCAGCAGCGTAGGAGGGAACTATGGCTACACCTTC. It codes for CASSVGGNYGYTF.

This clonotype was picked up a small number of times. The chain has TRBV12-3 or TRBV12-4 and TRBJ1-5; D possibly corresponds to TRBD1 (5 bases). CDR3 length: 13 amino acids. Trimming took 4 bases from V and 5 from J, leaving 9 bases between them. The CDR3 is CASSSGTYQPQHF. The CDR3 bases are TGTGCCAGCAGTTCAGGGACGTATCAGCCCCAGCATTTT.

The chain has TRBV15 and TRBJ2-7, with 11 bases aligning to TRBD2. The CDR3 has 15 amino acids. V shed 3 bases, J shed 5 bases, and the junction held 6 bases outside the gene matches. Per germline, CDR1 LNHNV and CDR2 YYDKDF (reference sequence). CDR3 residues: CATSSGLAGWDEQYF. The CDR3 bases are TGTGCCACCAGCAGTGGACTAGCGGGCTGGGACGAGCAGTACTTC.

This clonotype was counted only a few times. This chain uses TRBV5-5 with TRBJ2-1, with TRBD2 matching over 9 bases. J lost 4 bases, V lost 5 bases, and 10 bases had no gene match. The CDR3 runs to 16 residues. In germline, CDR1 is SGHKS, CDR2 YYEKEE (reference sequence). CDR3: CASRHRLAVLYNEQFF. In DNA, the CDR3 is TGTGCCAGCAGACATAGACTAGCGGTCTTATACAATGAGCAGTTCTTC.

The chain is built from TRBV6-2 or TRBV6-3 and TRBJ2-1; the D is unclear. V lost 2 bases, J lost 8 bases, and 7 bases lay in between. This CDR3 spans 12 amino acids. Germline V gene data show CDR1 as MNHEY and CDR2 as SVGEGT. This CDR3 reads CASSYRGHEQFF. Written as DNA, the CDR3 is TGTGCCAGCAGTTACCGTGGGCATGAGCAGTTCTTC.

V gene TRBV10-3 combines with J gene TRBJ1-1; D gene uncertain. Trimming removed 3 bases from V and 4 bases from J, with 12 bases in between. The CDR3 sequence is 14 residues long. Germline V gives CDR1 ENHRY, CDR2 SYGVKD. As DNA, the CDR3 is TGTGCCATCAGTGATTTGGGCCTCGGCACTGAAGCTTTCTTT. Amino acid sequence: CAISDLGLGTEAFF.

This clonotype came up a few times. The chain joins TRBV20-1 to TRBJ2-3; 12 bases are shared with TRBD2. Trimming took 5 bases from V and 11 from J; bases not matched to a gene: 11. The CDR3 loop spans 14 amino acids. Germline lookup yields CDR1 DFQATT and CDR2 SNEGSKA (reference sequence). CDR3 bases: TGCAGTGCTTTTCTAGCGGGAGGGCCTGGGGTGCAGTATTTT. Its protein product is CSAFLAGGPGVQYF.

A single count supports this clonotype. The chain carries TRBV15 and TRBJ2-3; D is perhaps TRBD1 (8 bases). V lost 6 bases and J lost 3, with 13 bases in between. Germline-derived CDR1 and CDR2 are LNHNV and YYDKDF (reference sequence). This CDR3 is built from 14 residues. In DNA, the CDR3 is TGTGCCACCAGACAGGGGGGGAGAACAGATACGCAGTATTTT. Translated: CATRQGGRTDTQYF.